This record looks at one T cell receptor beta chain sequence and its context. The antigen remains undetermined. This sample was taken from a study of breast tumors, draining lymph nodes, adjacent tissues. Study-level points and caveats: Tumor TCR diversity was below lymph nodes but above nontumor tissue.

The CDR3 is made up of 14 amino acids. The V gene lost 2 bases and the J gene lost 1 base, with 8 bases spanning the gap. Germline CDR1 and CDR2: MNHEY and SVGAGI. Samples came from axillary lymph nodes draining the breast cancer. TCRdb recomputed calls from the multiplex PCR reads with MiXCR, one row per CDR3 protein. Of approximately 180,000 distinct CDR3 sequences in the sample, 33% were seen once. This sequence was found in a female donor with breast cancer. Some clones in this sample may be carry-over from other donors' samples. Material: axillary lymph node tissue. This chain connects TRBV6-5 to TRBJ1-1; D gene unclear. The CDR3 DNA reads TGTGCCAGCAGTTACCCCGGCCAGAACACTGAAGCTTTCTTT. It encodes CASSYPGQNTEAFF.